This TCR beta chain is from a study of T cells in Graves' hyperthyroidism and ophthalmopathy. General study results and limits: The model's output predicted ophthalmopathy at a median of about 5.9 months prior to onset.

RNA transcripts were the template for amplifying TCR beta CDR3 regions. HTBI primers were the set used in a first-round RT-PCR of the TCR CDR3. Each CDR3 protein is one row after TCRdb ran MiXCR on the multiplex PCR reads. Here the sample spans under 350,000 distinct CDR3 sequences, less than 30% being singletons. This clonotype was seen repeatedly, ten times or more. What it binds is not known. Trimming at V came to 0 bases and at J to 0 bases, leaving 4 bases not matched to a gene. The length of the CDR3 is 15 residues. Germline V gene sequence: CDR1 GTSNPN, CDR2 SVGIG (reference sequence). The TCR originated in a man aged 35 to 55 with Graves' hyperthyroidism that later progressed to Graves' ophthalmopathy. The source material was blood. V and J are TRBV30 and TRBJ1-1; 7 bases match TRBD1. The CDR3 DNA reads TGTGCCTGGAGTGTAGTCGGGACAGTGAACACTGAAGCTTTCTTT. Amino acid sequence: CAWSVVGTVNTEAFF.